Listed below are T cell receptor beta chains from one sample, sequenced in a study of T cell responses to AZD1222 COVID-19 vaccine. TCRdb's copy holds only in-frame clones and misses some; the assay was immunoSEQ multiplex PCR. The sample records about 140,000 clones, nearly 95% being singletons. The material sequenced was peripheral blood, taken 28 days after the second AZD1222 dose. Every receptor here comes from an adult who received the AZD1222 COVID-19 vaccine. The CDR3 runs from the conserved cysteine through the conserved F or W. The order of the fields is V gene, J gene, D gene, clone size, CDR3 DNA, CDR3 protein. A D gene is named only where the DNA matches it firmly. The size field is filled for only some rows; it gives once, few, many or a size class.

TRBV18,TRBJ2-5,NA,NA,TGTGCCAGCTCACCACCGACGGTTACCCGTCTGTGGACCCAGTACTTC,CASSPPTVTRLWTQYF
TRBV5-6,TRBJ2-7,TRBD2,NA,TGTGCCAGCAGCTTGGGACTAGCGCTGAGCTCCTACGAGCAGTACTTC,CASSLGLALSSYEQYF
TRBV19,TRBJ1-2,NA,NA,TGTGCCAGTAGTCCACAGGGATATGGCTACACCTTC,CASSPQGYGYTF
TRBV27,TRBJ1-5,NA,NA,TGTGCCAGCAGTTTATTCTTAGGTAATCAGCCCCAGCATTTT,CASSLFLGNQPQHF
TRBV15,TRBJ1-6,NA,NA,TGTGCCACCAGCACAACCAACCTTAACAGTTATTCACCCCTCCACTTT,CATSTTNLNSYSPLHF
TRBV7-8,TRBJ1-2,NA,NA,TGTGCCAGCAGCCCCTCCAGGGCTGGGGGTGGCTACACCTTC,CASSPSRAGGGYTF
TRBV19,TRBJ2-2,NA,once,TGTGCCAGTAGTATTGGTGGATGGGGCACCGGGGAGCTGTTTTTT,CASSIGGWGTGELFF
TRBV4-2,TRBJ1-1,NA,NA,TGTGCCAGCAGCCAAGGACCTATACCGAACACTGAAGCTTTCTTT,CASSQGPIPNTEAFF
TRBV2,TRBJ1-2,NA,NA,TGTGCCAGCAGTCTGGACAGCAACTATGGCTACACCTTC,CASSLDSNYGYTF
TRBV7-2,TRBJ1-4,NA,NA,TGTGCCAGCAGCTTAGGGCACTCTAGTGAAAAACTGTTTTTT,CASSLGHSSEKLFF
TRBV28,TRBJ2-6,NA,NA,TGTGCCGGCAGTTTAAGCGAGGGCTCCTCTGGGGCCAACGTCCTGACTTTC,CAGSLSEGSSGANVLTF
TRBV28,TRBJ1-3,NA,few,TGTGCCAGCACTCAGGGTGGGGCTGGAAACACCATATATTTT,CASTQGGAGNTIYF
TRBV3-1/TRBV3-2,TRBJ2-7,NA,NA,TGTGCCAGCAGCCAACGGGGGAGCCGGATTGGAGAGCAGTACTTC,CASSQRGSRIGEQYF
TRBV11-2,TRBJ1-6,NA,NA,TGTGCCAGCAGCTTAGCCCTGACTGGACCCCTCCACTTT,CASSLALTGPLHF
TRBV19,TRBJ1-1,NA,NA,TGTGCCACCACCTATGGGGAAAGAGGGATGGACACTGAAGCTTTCTTT,CATTYGERGMDTEAFF
TRBV30,TRBJ1-3,NA,once,TGTGCCTGGAGTGTACGAGGAGCTGGAAACACCATATATTTT,CAWSVRGAGNTIYF
TRBV7-9,TRBJ1-6,NA,NA,TGTGCCAGCAGCTTAGTTCCGCGTTCCTATAATTCACCCCTCCACTTT,CASSLVPRSYNSPLHF